This entry lists 17 T cell receptor beta chains sequenced from one sample in a study of post-analysis software for immune sequencing data. The library was made from cDNA and included unique molecular identifiers. TCRdb ran MiXCR on the PCR reads and lists one entry per CDR3 protein. This sample yields hundreds of thousands of distinct CDR3 sequences, of which roughly 45% are seen a single time; 9.5% to 13% belongs to the top ten. Study-level results: A few TRBV segments (TRBV5-6, TRBV5-1 and TRBV20-1 among them) occurred more frequently in patients than in controls.

These receptors lack a known antigen. Sequences were obtained from blood. The receptors derive from a girl between 10 and 17 years old with multiple sclerosis.

This clonotype turned up a few times. The V and J genes are TRBV7-9 and TRBJ1-5; D ambiguous. The CDR3 extends over 13 amino acids. Germline CDR1 reads SEHNR; CDR2 reads FQNEAQ (reference sequence). V was shortened by 5 bases and J by 4 bases, with 9 bases between the two germline ends. The CDR3 DNA follows: TGTGCCAGCAGCAAGGGAGGAAATCAGCCCCAGCATTTT. The encoded protein is CASSKGGNQPQHF.

DNA for the CDR3: TGTGCCATCAGTTCCCTCGCGAGCGGGAGAGAAAATGAGCAGTTCTTC. Protein: CAISSLASGRENEQFF. The chain combines TRBV10-3 with TRBJ2-1, with 8 positions matching TRBD2. The germline CDR1 and CDR2 sequences are ENHRY and SYGVKD. The CDR3 contains 16 residues. With 5 bases clipped from V and 7 bases from J, the junction kept 13 bases outside the gene matches.

The gene calls are TRBV20-1 and TRBJ2-1; TRBD2 matches at 8 bases. V lost 0 bases to trimming and J lost 8 bases; unmatched junction nucleotides: 9. Germline CDR1 is DFQATT and CDR2 is SNEGSKA (reference sequence). This CDR3 has 15 residues. CDR3 amino acids: CSARDGSGSRYEQFF. For the CDR3, the DNA is TGCAGTGCTAGAGATGGAAGCGGGAGTCGGTATGAGCAGTTCTTC.

This clonotype was picked up a small number of times. The chain recombines TRBV7-2 with TRBJ2-3; a weak D match, TRBD1 (5 bases). Trimming pared 11 bases from V and 6 bases from J, leaving 15 bases between. The CDR3 is 12 residues long. Germline V CDR1 and CDR2: SGHTA, FQGNSA. DNA of the CDR3: TGTGCCTCACACCCGAACAGGGATACGCAGTATTTT. Translating it yields CASHPNRDTQYF.

This rearrangement joins TRBV27 to TRBJ1-1; D is uncertain. Germline V lookup: CDR1 MNHEY, CDR2 SMNVEV (reference sequence). Trimming took off 2 bases at V and 1 base at J, with 11 bases between the two ends. CDR3 size: 15 residues. DNA of the CDR3: TGTGCCAGCAGTTTACGACCCGGGCAGAACACTGAAGCTTTCTTT. This translates into CASSLRPGQNTEAFF.

The chain joins TRBV3-1 to TRBJ1-2; 7 bases match TRBD1. Unmatched junction bases numbered 15, after V lost 4 bases and J lost 7 bases. Germline V gene sequence: CDR1 LGHDT, CDR2 YNNKEL (reference sequence). There are 16 residues in the CDR3. The CDR3 protein is CASSREEGARYLGYTF. The CDR3 region has the DNA TGTGCCAGCAGCCGAGAAGAGGGGGCGCGTTATCTTGGCTACACCTTC. Full variable domain (rest looked up from reference TRBV3-1 and TRBJ1-2): DTAVSQTPKYLVTQMGNDKSIKCEQNLGHDTMYWYKQDSKKFLKIMFSYNNKELIINETVPNRFSPKSPDKAHLNLHINSLELGDSAVYFCASSREEGARYLGYTFGSGTRLTVV.

The CDR3 region is CASSLWQGAREQYF. The CDR3 DNA reads TGTGCCAGCAGTTTGTGGCAGGGGGCGCGGGAGCAGTACTTC. The chain is built from TRBV28 and TRBJ2-7; 8 bases line up with TRBD1. The V gene end was trimmed by 3 bases and the J gene end by 7 bases; junction bases not matched to a gene: 8. The CDR3 contains 14 residues. Looked up from germline, CDR1 is MDHEN and CDR2 is SYDVKM.

This clonotype was counted only a few times. The chain links TRBV10-3 to TRBJ2-3; 7 nucleotides line up with TRBD1. CDR1 is ENHRY and CDR2 is SYGVKD in the germline V gene. The CDR3 contains 17 residues. The J segment lost 4 bases and the V segment lost 7 bases, leaving 17 bases of the junction unmatched. CDR3 nucleotide sequence: TGTGCCATCAAACCCGACCGGCTGGACAGGAAGGCAGATACGCAGTATTTT. Protein: CAIKPDRLDRKADTQYF.

J is TRBJ2-7 and V is TRBV20-1; possibly TRBD2 for D (5 bases). Germline values: CDR1 DFQATT, CDR2 SNEGSKA (reference sequence). V was cut by 4 bases and J by 2 bases, with 9 bases left in between. CDR3 length equals 12 residues. The CDR3 nucleotides read TGCAGTGCTAATACCGGGGCCTACGAGCAGTACTTC. Protein: CSANTGAYEQYF.

This clonotype was counted a few times. The chain couples TRBV5-1 to TRBJ2-5, with 10 nucleotides matching TRBD1. Trimming took 4 bases from V and 2 from J; bases not matched to a gene: 8. This CDR3 contains 16 residues. Germline assignment: CDR1 SGHRS and CDR2 YFSETQ. The CDR3 sequence is CASSISGTGAQETQYF. As DNA, the CDR3 is TGCGCCAGCAGCATTTCCGGGACAGGGGCACAAGAGACCCAGTACTTC. The variable domain in full, with the rest retrieved from reference TRBV5-1 and TRBJ2-5, is KAGVTQTPRYLIKTRGQQVTLSCSPISGHRSVSWYQQTPGQGLQFLFEYFSETQRNKGNFPGRFSGRQFSNSRSEMNVSTLELGDSALYLCASSISGTGAQETQYFGPGTRLLVL.

This clonotype is a singleton in its sample. The chain combines TRBV20-1 with TRBJ2-2, with TRBD2 identical over 11 bases. CDR1 is DFQATT and CDR2 is SNEGSKA in the germline V gene (reference sequence). The trim removed 0 bases at V and 0 bases at J, leaving 6 bases unmatched. The CDR3 length is 18 residues. CDR3 sequence reads: CSARDFGTSGANTGELFF. CDR3 coding DNA: TGCAGTGCTAGAGATTTCGGGACTAGCGGCGCGAACACCGGGGAGCTGTTTTTT.

CDR3 DNA sequence: TGTGCCAGCAGTTTCGTCGGGGGCACCAATCAGCCCCAGCATTTT. This encodes CASSFVGGTNQPQHF. The rearrangement links TRBV12-3 or TRBV12-4 to TRBJ1-5; D possibly corresponds to TRBD1 (6 bases). The V gene lost 3 bases and the J gene lost 3 bases, with 12 bases spanning the gap. There are 15 residues in the CDR3.

CDR3 protein: CASRGTSRNEQFF. The CDR3 DNA reads TGTGCCAGCAGGGGGACTAGCCGAAATGAGCAGTTCTTC. The chain uses TRBV6-5 and TRBJ2-1, with 9 bases aligning to TRBD2. This CDR3 has 13 residues. Trimming removed 6 bases from V and 7 bases from J; junction bases left unmatched: 4. Germline CDR1 MNHEY, CDR2 SVGAGI.

The chain is built from TRBV5-1 and TRBJ2-3; the D is unclear. This CDR3 has 14 residues. CDR1 and CDR2 (germline): SGHRS, YFSETQ. The V end was cut by 1 base, the J end by 4 bases, with 10 bases between. The CDR3 DNA reads TGCGCCAGCAGCTTGTCGGGCGCGGCAGATACGCAGTATTTT. Protein product: CASSLSGAADTQYF.

DNA of the CDR3: TGCGCCAGCAGCTTGGGGCCAGAATACAATGAGCAGTTCTTC. Translating it yields CASSLGPEYNEQFF. The chain couples TRBV5-1 to TRBJ2-1, with D hard to call. CDR3 length: 14 residues. Germline lookup yields CDR1 SGHRS and CDR2 YFSETQ. Deletions cut 0 bases from V and 4 bases from J, with 8 bases between.

This clonotype was detected only once. This chain uses TRBV29-1 with TRBJ2-1; possible D gene TRBD2, 6 bases. Germline V gene data show CDR1 as SQVTM and CDR2 as ANQGSEA. The CDR3 loop spans 14 amino acids. The V and J ends lost 4 bases and 2 bases respectively, with 12 bases between them. The CDR3 DNA reads TGCAGCGTTGGGCGGGAAGGGACCTACAATGAGCAGTTCTTC. Translating gives CSVGREGTYNEQFF.

This clonotype was observed a handful of times. The rearrangement uses TRBV20-1 and TRBJ2-1; 9 nucleotides match TRBD2. V shed 1 base and J 4 bases; nucleotides not matched to a gene: 8. CDR3 length: 16 residues. Per germline, CDR1 DFQATT and CDR2 SNEGSKA (reference sequence). The CDR3 bases are TGCAGTGCTAGAGTTCATGCTAGCGGGGATTACAATGAGCAGTTCTTC. It encodes CSARVHASGDYNEQFF.